The clone carrying this T cell receptor (beta chain) showed up just a few times. The antigen is not known. The source of the sample is a study of regulatory T cells in long-lasting Graves disease. This CDR3 is built from 14 residues. Germline loops: CDR1 LNHDA, CDR2 SQIVND (reference sequence). Trimming pared 7 bases from V and 3 bases from J, leaving 15 bases between. General study points: Persistent disease was characterized by preferential usage of TRBV28, TRBJ1-2 and TRBJ2-5. Less diverse TCR repertoires were seen in persistent Graves' patients than in newly diagnosed ones.

Sequencing libraries for TCR beta were prepared with iRepertoire HTBI primers and Arm-PCR of CDR3 regions. TCRdb reprocessed the multiplex PCR reads via MiXCR and lists one record per CDR3 protein. This sample has 400,000 to 500,000 distinct CDR3 sequences, with around a fifth found just once. The time point denotes: persistent/refractory GD, antithyroid drugs over 5 years with positive TRAb. Making the TCR library involved RNA that had been extracted from PBMCs. American Thyroid Association guidelines defined Graves' disease diagnosis. Patients were from an endocrinology department in Xi'an, China. The sequencing used peripheral blood mononuclear cells (PBMCs), collected when the disease was refractory, from a patient treated with antithyroid drugs. The sequence was collected from a female donor with Graves disease. The chain is built from TRBV19 and TRBJ1-1; D might be TRBD1 (5 bases). The CDR3 here is CASKTAQGHTEAFF. The CDR3 DNA follows: TGTGCCAGTAAGACTGCGCAGGGACACACTGAAGCTTTCTTT.